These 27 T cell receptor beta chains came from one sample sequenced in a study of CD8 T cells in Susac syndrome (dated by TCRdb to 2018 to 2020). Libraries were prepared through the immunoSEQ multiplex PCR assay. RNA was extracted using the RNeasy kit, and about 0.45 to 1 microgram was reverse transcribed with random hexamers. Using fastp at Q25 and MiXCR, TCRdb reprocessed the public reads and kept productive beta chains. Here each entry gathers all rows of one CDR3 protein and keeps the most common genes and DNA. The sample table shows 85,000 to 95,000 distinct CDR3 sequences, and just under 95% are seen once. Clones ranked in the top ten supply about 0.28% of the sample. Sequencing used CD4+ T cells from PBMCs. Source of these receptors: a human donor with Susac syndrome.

In DNA form, the CDR3 reads TGCGCCAGCAGTTCTGCCGGACCTGGGGCCAACGTCCTGACTTTC. Protein product: CASSSAGPGANVLTF. The chain carries TRBV5-1 and TRBJ2-6; D is unresolved. Germline assignment: CDR1 SGHRS and CDR2 YFSETQ. The CDR3 contains 15 residues. The V end lost 5 bases, the J end lost 2 bases, and 11 bases lay between the germline ends. Looking up the rest from reference TRBV5-1 and TRBJ2-6 gives the full variable domain: KAGVTQTPRYLIKTRGQQVTLSCSPISGHRSVSWYQQTPGQGLQFLFEYFSETQRNKGNFPGRFSGRQFSNSRSEMNVSTLELGDSALYLCASSSAGPGANVLTFGAGSRLTVL.

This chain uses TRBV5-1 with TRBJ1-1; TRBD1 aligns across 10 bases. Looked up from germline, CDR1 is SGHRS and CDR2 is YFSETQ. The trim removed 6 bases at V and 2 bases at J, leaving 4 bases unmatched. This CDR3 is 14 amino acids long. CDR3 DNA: TGCGCCAGCACGGACAGGGGGAAAAACACTGAAGCTTTCTTT. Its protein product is CASTDRGKNTEAFF.

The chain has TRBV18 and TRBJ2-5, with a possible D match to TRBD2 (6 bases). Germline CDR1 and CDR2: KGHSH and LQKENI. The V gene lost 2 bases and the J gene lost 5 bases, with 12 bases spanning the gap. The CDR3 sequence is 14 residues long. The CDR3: CASSPGGPRETQYF. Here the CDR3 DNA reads TGTGCCAGCTCACCAGGAGGGCCCAGGGAGACCCAGTACTTC.

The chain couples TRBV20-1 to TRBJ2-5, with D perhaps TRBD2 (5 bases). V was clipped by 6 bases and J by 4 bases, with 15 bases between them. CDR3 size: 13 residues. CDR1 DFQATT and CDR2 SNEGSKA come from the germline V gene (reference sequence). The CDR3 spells CSAGTSSRETQYF. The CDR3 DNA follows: TGCAGTGCCGGTACTAGTAGTCGAGAGACCCAGTACTTC.

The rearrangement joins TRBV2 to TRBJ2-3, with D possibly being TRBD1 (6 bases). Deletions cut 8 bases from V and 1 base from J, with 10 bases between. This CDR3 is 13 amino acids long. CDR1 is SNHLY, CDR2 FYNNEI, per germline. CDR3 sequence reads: CASSEGGTDTQYF. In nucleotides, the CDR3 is TGTGCCAGCTCTGAGGGGGGCACAGATACGCAGTATTTT. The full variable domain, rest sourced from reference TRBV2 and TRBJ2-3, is EPEVTQTPSHQVTQMGQEVILRCVPISNHLYFYWYRQILGQKVEFLVSFYNNEISEKSEIFDDQFSVERPDGSNFTLKIRSTKLEDSAMYFCASSEGGTDTQYFGPGTRLTVL.

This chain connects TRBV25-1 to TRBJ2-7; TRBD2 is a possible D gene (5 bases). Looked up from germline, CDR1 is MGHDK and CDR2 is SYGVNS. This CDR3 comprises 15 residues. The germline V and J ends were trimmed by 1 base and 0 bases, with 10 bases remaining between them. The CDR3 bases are TGTGCCAGCAGTGAATTAGGACTGAGCTCCTACGAGCAGTACTTC. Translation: CASSELGLSSYEQYF.

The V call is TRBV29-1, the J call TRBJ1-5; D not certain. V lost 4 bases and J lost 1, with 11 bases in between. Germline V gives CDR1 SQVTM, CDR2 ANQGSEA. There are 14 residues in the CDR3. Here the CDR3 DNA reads TGCAGCGTTGTAGTAGGAACAAGCAATCAGCCCCAGCATTTT. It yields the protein CSVVVGTSNQPQHF.

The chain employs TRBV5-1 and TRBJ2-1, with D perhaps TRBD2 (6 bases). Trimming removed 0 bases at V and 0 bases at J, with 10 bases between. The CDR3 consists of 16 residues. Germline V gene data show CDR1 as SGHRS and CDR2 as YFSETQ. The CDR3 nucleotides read TGCGCCAGCAGCTTGGAAATCGGGAGCTCCTACAATGAGCAGTTCTTC. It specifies CASSLEIGSSYNEQFF.

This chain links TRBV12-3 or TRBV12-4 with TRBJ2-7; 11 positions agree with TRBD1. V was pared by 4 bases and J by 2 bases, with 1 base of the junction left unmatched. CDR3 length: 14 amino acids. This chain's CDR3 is CASSWTGGPYEQYF. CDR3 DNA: TGTGCCAGCAGTTGGACAGGGGGCCCCTACGAGCAGTACTTC.

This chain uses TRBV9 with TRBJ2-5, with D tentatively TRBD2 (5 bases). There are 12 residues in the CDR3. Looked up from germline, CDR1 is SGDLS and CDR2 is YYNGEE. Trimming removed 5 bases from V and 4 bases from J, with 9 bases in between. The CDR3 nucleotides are TGTGCCAGCAGTGGACTTCGAGAGACCCAGTACTTC. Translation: CASSGLRETQYF.

CDR3: CASTLGGTSGFNEQFF. The DNA of the CDR3 is TGTGCCAGCACCCTTGGGGGGACTAGCGGATTCAATGAGCAGTTCTTC. The chain carries TRBV28 and TRBJ2-1, with TRBD2 matching over 11 bases. This CDR3 comprises 16 residues. The germline V gene has CDR1 MDHEN and CDR2 SYDVKM. Losses at the gene ends were 7 bases for V and 6 bases for J; bases not matched to a gene: 11.

CDR3 amino acids: CSWTGGSPLHF. CDR3 DNA sequence: TGCAGCTGGACAGGCGGATCACCCCTCCACTTT. This chain links TRBV20-1 with TRBJ1-6, with TRBD1 matching 7 bases. There are 11 residues in the CDR3. CDR1 and CDR2 (germline): DFQATT, SNEGSKA (reference sequence).

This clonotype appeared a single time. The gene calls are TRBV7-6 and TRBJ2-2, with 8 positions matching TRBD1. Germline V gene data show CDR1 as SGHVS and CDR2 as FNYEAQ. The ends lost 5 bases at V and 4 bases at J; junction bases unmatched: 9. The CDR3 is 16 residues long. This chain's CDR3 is CASSPRTGRGTGELFF. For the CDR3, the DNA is TGTGCCAGCAGCCCACGGACAGGGCGGGGCACCGGGGAGCTGTTTTTT.

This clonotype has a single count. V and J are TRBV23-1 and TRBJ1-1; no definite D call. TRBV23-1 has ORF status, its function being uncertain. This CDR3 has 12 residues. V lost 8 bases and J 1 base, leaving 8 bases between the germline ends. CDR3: CASGTRNTEAFF. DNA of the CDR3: TGCGCCAGCGGTACACGGAACACTGAAGCTTTCTTT.

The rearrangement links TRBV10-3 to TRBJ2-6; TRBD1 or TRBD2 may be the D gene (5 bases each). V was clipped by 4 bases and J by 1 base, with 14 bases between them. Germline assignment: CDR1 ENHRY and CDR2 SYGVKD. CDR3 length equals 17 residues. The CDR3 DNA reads TGTGCCATCAGTGGGGACGGGCAAGGGTCTGGGGCCAACGTCCTGACTTTC. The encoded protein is CAISGDGQGSGANVLTF.

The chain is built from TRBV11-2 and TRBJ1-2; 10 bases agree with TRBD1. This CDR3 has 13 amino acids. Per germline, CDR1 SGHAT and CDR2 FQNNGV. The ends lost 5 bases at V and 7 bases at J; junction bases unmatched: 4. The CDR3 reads CASSLGQGSGYTF. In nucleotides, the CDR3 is TGTGCCAGCAGCCTGGGACAGGGGAGTGGCTACACCTTC.

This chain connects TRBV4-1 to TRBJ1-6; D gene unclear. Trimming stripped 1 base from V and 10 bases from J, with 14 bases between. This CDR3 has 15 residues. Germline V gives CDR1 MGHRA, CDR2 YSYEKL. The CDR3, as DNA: TGCGCCAGCAGCCAAGGGGTCATTTTGCTCTCACCCCTCCACTTT. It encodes CASSQGVILLSPLHF.

For the CDR3, the DNA is TGCGCCAGCAGCCAAGGCTTAGCGGGGGGATTAGCCAAAAACATTCAGTACTTC. This sequence encodes CASSQGLAGGLAKNIQYF. The chain has TRBV4-1 and TRBJ2-4, with 10 positions matching TRBD2. CDR1 is MGHRA and CDR2 is YSYEKL in the germline V gene. After removal of 1 base from V and 0 bases from J, the junction contained 6 bases not matched to a gene. The CDR3 totals 18 residues.

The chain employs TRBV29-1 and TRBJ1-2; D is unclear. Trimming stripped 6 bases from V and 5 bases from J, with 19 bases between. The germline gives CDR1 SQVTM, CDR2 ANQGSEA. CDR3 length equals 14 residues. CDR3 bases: TGCAGCGTGGGAAGGGCAGAGTTAGGGTATGGCTACACCTTC. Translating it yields CSVGRAELGYGYTF.

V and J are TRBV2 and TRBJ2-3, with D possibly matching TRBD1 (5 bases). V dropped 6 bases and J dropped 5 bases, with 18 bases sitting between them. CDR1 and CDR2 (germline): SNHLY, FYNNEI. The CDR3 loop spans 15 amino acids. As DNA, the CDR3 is TGTGCCAGCAGCCTGCTCCAGGGTCAGGGAGATACGCAGTATTTT. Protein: CASSLLQGQGDTQYF.

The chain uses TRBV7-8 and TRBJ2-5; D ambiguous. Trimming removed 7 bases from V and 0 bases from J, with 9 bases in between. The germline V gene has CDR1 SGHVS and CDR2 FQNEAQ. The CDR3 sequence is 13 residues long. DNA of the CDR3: TGTGCCAGCACAGGAGCGAACCAAGAGACCCAGTACTTC. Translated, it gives CASTGANQETQYF.

The CDR3, as DNA: TGTGCCAGCAGCTTCCGGATCGGCTCCTACGAGCAGTACTTC. Its protein is CASSFRIGSYEQYF. This chain connects TRBV7-2 to TRBJ2-7; D gene uncertain. Trimming pared 3 bases from V and 0 bases from J, leaving 9 bases between. This CDR3 is 14 amino acids long. Germline V lookup: CDR1 SGHTA, CDR2 FQGNSA. The full variable domain, in which reference TRBV7-2 and TRBJ2-7 provide the parts outside the CDR3, is GAGVSQSPSNKVTEKGKDVELRCDPISGHTALYWYRQSLGQGLEFLIYFQGNSAPDKSGLPSDRFSAERTGGSVSTLTIQRTQQEDSAVYLCASSFRIGSYEQYFGPGTRLTVT.

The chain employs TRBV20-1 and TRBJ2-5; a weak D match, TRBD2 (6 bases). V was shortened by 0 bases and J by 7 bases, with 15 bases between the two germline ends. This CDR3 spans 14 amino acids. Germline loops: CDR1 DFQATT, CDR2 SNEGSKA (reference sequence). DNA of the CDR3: TGCAGTGCTAGAGATCGGGACCGGGGAGGGACCCAGTACTTC. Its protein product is CSARDRDRGGTQYF.

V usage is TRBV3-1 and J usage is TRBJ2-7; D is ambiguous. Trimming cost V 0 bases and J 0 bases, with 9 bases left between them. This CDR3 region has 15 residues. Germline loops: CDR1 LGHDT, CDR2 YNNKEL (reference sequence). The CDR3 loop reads CASSQDLAVSYEQYF. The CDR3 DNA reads TGTGCCAGCAGCCAAGATCTGGCGGTCTCCTACGAGCAGTACTTC.

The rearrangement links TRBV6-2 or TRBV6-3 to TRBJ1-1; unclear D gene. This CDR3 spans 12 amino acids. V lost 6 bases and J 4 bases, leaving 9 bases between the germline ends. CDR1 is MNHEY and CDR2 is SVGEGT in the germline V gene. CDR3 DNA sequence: TGTGCCAGCAGGAGGATGGGCACTGAAGCTTTCTTT. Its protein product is CASRRMGTEAFF.

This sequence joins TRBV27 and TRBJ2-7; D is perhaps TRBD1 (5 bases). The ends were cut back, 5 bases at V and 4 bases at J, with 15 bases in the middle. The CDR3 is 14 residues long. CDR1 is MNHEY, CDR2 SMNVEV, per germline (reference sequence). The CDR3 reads CASSLRPDSYEQYF. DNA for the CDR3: TGTGCCAGCAGTCTCCGCCCAGACAGTTACGAGCAGTACTTC.

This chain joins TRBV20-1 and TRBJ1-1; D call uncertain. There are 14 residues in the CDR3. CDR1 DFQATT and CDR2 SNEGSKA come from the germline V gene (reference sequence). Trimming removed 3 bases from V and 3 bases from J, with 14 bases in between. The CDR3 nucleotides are TGCAGTGCTAGGCCATTTTTACCCCACACTGAAGCTTTCTTT. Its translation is CSARPFLPHTEAFF.